This T cell receptor beta chain was sequenced during a study of blood T cell repertoires in COVID-19. Here immunoSEQ multiplex PCR was the method, and the copy in TCRdb shows in-frame clones only, minus some. The sample lists roughly 110,000 clones, 85% to 90% occurring once. The CDR3 loop spans 15 amino acids. The V end lost 4 bases, the J end lost 3 bases, and 16 bases lay between the germline ends. From germline, CDR1 is MRHNA and CDR2 SNTAGT. V gene TRBV6-4 combines with J gene TRBJ2-7; D may be TRBD1 (6 bases). The receptor's source is a human donor with acute or convalescent COVID-19. The donor label of this sample is uncertain. The sequencing input was peripheral blood. The CDR3 DNA reads as TGTGCCAGCAGTGGCGGAACGGGACACCTCTACGAGCAGTACTTC. Translating it yields CASSGGTGHLYEQYF.